By share, the clone carrying this TCR beta chain ranks as medium-sized. As yet, its antigen is unknown. Unmatched junction bases numbered 4, after V lost 3 bases and J lost 5 bases. Germline lookup yields CDR1 DFQATT and CDR2 SNEGSKA (reference sequence). The CDR3 extends over 13 amino acids. TCR beta CDR3 regions were amplified from RNA transcripts. First-round RT-PCR with HTBI primers amplified the TCR CDR3 region. One entry per CDR3 protein results from TCRdb running MiXCR on the multiplex PCR reads. The table lists around 33,000 distinct CDR3 sequences, roughly 52% of them singletons. Those with hyperthyroidism were 18 to 65 years old, newly diagnosed, and ill for under 2 months. These data belong to a study of T cells in Graves' hyperthyroidism and ophthalmopathy. Study findings and constraints: Patients with ophthalmopathy were separated from those with stable hyperthyroidism by a 13 V-J model. Blood also showed most of the thyroid clonotypes that were expanded above 0.001. The model identified upcoming ophthalmopathy a median about 7.1 months ahead of onset.

The receptor was isolated from a woman between 45 and 60 years old with Graves' hyperthyroidism that later progressed to Graves' ophthalmopathy. Sequenced sample: blood. This chain joins TRBV20-1 and TRBJ2-1, with TRBD1 identical over 7 bases. The CDR3 sequence: CSARGDRNNEQFF. CDR3 in DNA: TGCAGTGCTAGGGGGGACAGAAACAATGAGCAGTTCTTC.